These 24 T cell receptor beta chains originate from one sample sequenced in a study of control samples from healthy donors and cancer patients. This table comes from immunoSEQ multiplex PCR, and its TCRdb copy is limited to in-frame clones, with some not included. The data show about 220,000 clones, with just under 95% seen just once and approximately 1.5% held by the top ten. The sample consisted of blood. The origin of the receptors is a man over 45 in good health.

The chain carries TRBV7-8 and TRBJ2-3; tentatively, D is TRBD1 or TRBD2 (6 bases each). The V gene lost 1 base and the J gene lost 5 bases, with 13 bases spanning the gap. Looked up from germline, CDR1 is SGHVS and CDR2 is FQNEAQ. The CDR3 is 15 amino acids. The CDR3 loop is CASSLGRGLLDTQYF. DNA of the CDR3: TGTGCCAGCAGCTTAGGCAGGGGACTCCTAGATACGCAGTATTTT.

This clone turned up a few times. This chain uses TRBV5-1 with TRBJ2-1, with TRBD1 matching 10 bases. Germline assignment: CDR1 SGHRS and CDR2 YFSETQ. The V gene end was trimmed by 4 bases and the J gene end by 9 bases; junction bases not matched to a gene: 16. The CDR3 extends over 17 amino acids. The CDR3 sequence: CASSTGVGTGAIGEQFF. The CDR3 nucleotides are TGCGCCAGCAGCACTGGAGTAGGGACAGGGGCGATTGGTGAGCAGTTCTTC.

This clone was seen a handful of times. The rearrangement joins TRBV5-1 to TRBJ2-3; 7 nucleotides agree with TRBD2. The V segment lost 2 bases and the J segment 5 bases; nucleotides outside the gene matches: 8. Germline V CDR1 and CDR2: SGHRS, YFSETQ. The CDR3 is made up of 15 amino acids. CDR3 region: CASSFTSVRGDTQYF. In DNA form, the CDR3 reads TGCGCCAGCAGCTTTACTAGCGTGAGGGGAGATACGCAGTATTTT.

The chain joins TRBV6-5 to TRBJ1-1; 7 nucleotides line up with TRBD1. The CDR3 loop spans 14 amino acids. The J segment lost 4 bases and the V segment lost 6 bases, leaving 8 bases of the junction unmatched. CDR1 and CDR2 from the germline V gene are MNHEY and SVGAGI. CDR3 sequence: CASRAWTGSTEAFF. The CDR3 DNA follows: TGTGCCAGCAGAGCCTGGACAGGCAGCACTGAAGCTTTCTTT.

The chain has TRBV11-3 and TRBJ1-1, with a possible D match to TRBD1 (5 bases). Germline V gene lookup returns CDR1 SGHNT and CDR2 YENEEA. The V gene lost 5 bases and the J gene lost 6 bases, with 13 bases spanning the gap. The CDR3 loop spans 13 amino acids. CDR3 amino acids: CASSPNRDAEAFF. The CDR3 region has the DNA TGTGCCAGCAGCCCAAACCGGGACGCTGAAGCTTTCTTT.

The rearrangement uses TRBV5-1 and TRBJ1-6; D is undetermined. V was trimmed by 5 bases and J by 7 bases, leaving 10 bases between them. This CDR3 spans 13 amino acids. CDR1 SGHRS and CDR2 YFSETQ come from the germline V gene. The CDR3 DNA follows: TGCGCCAGCAGTCCGGGCGCGAATTCACCCCTCCACTTT. It encodes CASSPGANSPLHF.

The gene calls are TRBV12-3 or TRBV12-4 and TRBJ2-1, with D possibly TRBD2 on 5 matching bases. This CDR3 has 13 amino acids. V gave up 4 bases and J gave up 6 bases, with 10 bases separating them. The CDR3, as DNA: TGTGCCAGCAGTTCCCGAGGGCCCAATGAGCAGTTCTTC. Translation: CASSSRGPNEQFF.

This chain links TRBV19 with TRBJ1-2; D unclear. V lost 7 bases and J 7 bases, leaving 25 bases between the germline ends. CDR3 size: 16 residues. CDR1 and CDR2 (germline): LNHDA, SQIVND (reference sequence). Here the CDR3 reads CASTSLAQDIIGGYTF. CDR3 nucleotide sequence: TGTGCCAGTACCTCCCTGGCGCAGGATATCATAGGTGGCTACACCTTC.

The chain joins TRBV28 to TRBJ2-2; D could derive from TRBD1 or TRBD2 (6 bases each). The ends were cut back, 6 bases at V and 3 bases at J, with 20 bases in the middle. This CDR3 is 17 amino acids long. Germline CDR1 is MDHEN and CDR2 is SYDVKM. The CDR3, as DNA: TGTGCCAGCAGCTCTTTGGGCCAGGGGAGGCACACCGGGGAGCTGTTTTTT. Translation gives CASSSLGQGRHTGELFF.

This clone has only one observation. The chain combines TRBV28 with TRBJ1-2; D uncertain. Deletions cut 2 bases from V and 0 bases from J, with 4 bases between. The CDR3 is 13 amino acids. The germline V gene encodes CDR1 MDHEN and CDR2 SYDVKM. The CDR3 here is CASSLKANYGYTF. As DNA, the CDR3 is TGTGCCAGCAGTTTAAAGGCTAACTATGGCTACACCTTC.

This clone was found once. The chain employs TRBV11-3 and TRBJ2-2, with 8 bases aligning to TRBD2. Looked up from germline, CDR1 is SGHNT and CDR2 is YENEEA. The CDR3 totals 17 residues. V lost 1 base to trimming and J lost 5 bases; unmatched junction nucleotides: 9. CDR3 nucleotides: TGTGCCAGCAGCTTAGGTCCAGCGGGGGCCGCTACCGGGGAGCTGTTTTTT. Protein product: CASSLGPAGAATGELFF.

This rearrangement joins TRBV19 to TRBJ1-5, with a weak D call TRBD1 (5 bases). Trimming took 3 bases from V and 6 from J, leaving 12 bases between them. This CDR3 has 14 amino acids. Germline loops: CDR1 LNHDA, CDR2 SQIVND (reference sequence). The CDR3 protein is CASSIRGQGQPQHF. In DNA, the CDR3 is TGTGCCAGTAGTATTAGAGGGCAGGGTCAGCCCCAGCATTTT.

This chain uses TRBV6-6 with TRBJ2-2; D uncertain. Germline V gene sequence: CDR1 MNHNY, CDR2 SVGAGI (reference sequence). V was trimmed by 5 bases and J by 8 bases, leaving 9 bases between them. The CDR3 runs 12 residues. DNA of the CDR3: TGTGCCAGCAGTCCCTCCTTTGGGGAGCTGTTTTTT. This translates into CASSPSFGELFF.

V is TRBV20-1 and J is TRBJ2-4; no definite D call. From germline, CDR1 is DFQATT and CDR2 SNEGSKA (reference sequence). This CDR3 spans 16 amino acids. Trimming cost V 3 bases and J 2 bases, with 17 bases left between them. The CDR3 nucleotides are TGCAGTGCTAGTCCCTATCTGGTGGGCCCCAAAAACATTCAGTACTTC. Its protein is CSASPYLVGPKNIQYF.

This chain links TRBV7-2 with TRBJ2-1; the D is unclear. V lost 3 bases, J lost 3 bases, and 9 bases lay in between. The CDR3 runs to 14 residues. The germline V gene has CDR1 SGHTA and CDR2 FQGNSA. The CDR3 reads CASSLSADYNEQFF. CDR3 nucleotide sequence: TGTGCCAGCAGCTTGTCAGCTGACTACAATGAGCAGTTCTTC.

The chain carries TRBV9 and TRBJ2-3; D is ambiguous. The CDR3 sequence is 14 residues long. Germline-derived CDR1 and CDR2 are SGDLS and YYNGEE. Trimming cost V 4 bases and J 5 bases, with 14 bases left between them. The CDR3 here is CASSPRPWGDTQYF. The CDR3 DNA follows: TGTGCCAGCAGCCCCCGACCTTGGGGAGATACGCAGTATTTT. Based on the CDR3 plus reference TRBV9 and TRBJ2-3, the full variable domain is DSGVTQTPKHLITATGQRVTLRCSPRSGDLSVYWYQQSLDQGLQFLIQYYNGEERAKGNILERFSAQQFPDLHSELNLSSLELGDSALYFCASSPRPWGDTQYFGPGTRLTVL.

The chain is built from TRBV5-4 and TRBJ1-2, with 7 bases fitting TRBD1. V was pared by 2 bases and J by 6 bases, with 4 bases of the junction left unmatched. There are 13 residues in the CDR3. Per the germline V gene, CDR1 is SGHNT and CDR2 is YYREEE (reference sequence). CDR3 protein: CASSFEGANGYTF. The CDR3 DNA follows: TGTGCCAGCAGCTTTGAGGGGGCGAATGGCTACACCTTC.

In its sample, this clone was seen once. This rearrangement joins TRBV7-9 to TRBJ1-2; the D gene is possibly TRBD1 (5 bases). The CDR3 runs to 14 residues. Trimming pared 2 bases from V and 8 bases from J, leaving 15 bases between. The germline V gene has CDR1 SEHNR and CDR2 FQNEAQ (reference sequence). CDR3 nucleotides: TGTGCCAGCAGCTTACGGGGCGACCCCGGGGGCTACACCTTC. It codes for CASSLRGDPGGYTF.

This chain links TRBV4-1 with TRBJ1-4; D call uncertain. The germline V gene encodes CDR1 MGHRA and CDR2 YSYEKL. The CDR3 runs 15 residues. Between the trimmed V and J ends, which lost 7 bases and 0 bases, there was a span of 12 bases. The CDR3 reads CASTLDTTTNEKLFF. In DNA, the CDR3 is TGCGCCAGCACATTAGACACCACAACTAATGAAAAACTGTTTTTT.

The gene calls are TRBV2 and TRBJ1-2; no clear D gene. V lost 5 bases to trimming and J lost 7 bases, with 8 bases between them. This CDR3 has 11 residues. Germline V gene data show CDR1 as SNHLY and CDR2 as FYNNEI. The CDR3 here is CASSREGGYTF. CDR3 nucleotides: TGTGCCAGCAGTCGGGAGGGTGGCTACACCTTC.

The rearrangement uses TRBV5-5 and TRBJ2-1; 13 bases map to TRBD2. Germline V CDR1 and CDR2: SGHKS, YYEKEE (reference sequence). CDR3 length equals 16 residues. V was clipped by 4 bases and J by 6 bases; unmatched bases: 7. The CDR3 here is CASSPGLAGDLNEQFF. CDR3 DNA: TGTGCCAGCAGCCCCGGACTAGCGGGGGATCTCAATGAGCAGTTCTTC.

The chain uses TRBV10-1 and TRBJ2-1; tentative D call: TRBD2 (6 bases). The CDR3 spans 16 residues. CDR1 is WNHNN, CDR2 SYGVQD, per germline (reference sequence). Trimming took off 6 bases at V and 1 base at J, with 16 bases between the two ends. The CDR3 sequence is CASRPGKGLSYNEQFF. The CDR3 DNA follows: TGCGCCAGCAGGCCAGGGAAGGGACTTTCCTACAATGAGCAGTTCTTC.

The chain uses TRBV7-2 and TRBJ2-3; 9 positions agree with TRBD2. This CDR3 region has 20 residues. Losses at the gene ends were 0 bases for V and 6 bases for J; bases not matched to a gene: 19. Looked up from germline, CDR1 is SGHTA and CDR2 is FQGNSA. CDR3: CASSLASGGGAVRASDTQYF. The CDR3 nucleotides read TGTGCCAGCAGCTTAGCTTCGGGCGGGGGGGCGGTACGGGCTTCCGATACGCAGTATTTT. The full variable domain, its missing parts supplied by reference TRBV7-2 and TRBJ2-3, is GAGVSQSPSNKVTEKGKDVELRCDPISGHTALYWYRQSLGQGLEFLIYFQGNSAPDKSGLPSDRFSAERTGGSVSTLTIQRTQQEDSAVYLCASSLASGGGAVRASDTQYFGPGTRLTVL.

This chain connects TRBV27 to TRBJ2-1; D is uncertain. This CDR3 has 12 amino acids. Germline assignment: CDR1 MNHEY and CDR2 SMNVEV (reference sequence). V was shortened by 7 bases and J by 8 bases, with 12 bases between the two germline ends. The CDR3 DNA sequence: TGTGCCAGCAACGACCCTAACTATGAGCAGTTCTTC. Amino acid sequence: CASNDPNYEQFF.